A single sample gave rise to the 27 T cell receptor beta chains below, sequenced in a study of cytomegalovirus exposure and HLA in healthy donors listed by TCRdb under 2017. Receptors were amplified or captured by the immunoSEQ multiplex PCR assay. For the multiplex PCR, a mixture combining 60 forward primers for TCR Vbeta segments and 13 reverse primers for TCR Jbeta segments was used. TCRdb mirrors the immuneACCESS table, restricted to in-frame sequences. Some clones are absent from its copies; in checked studies, under half trace to an unresolved V gene, and the reason for the others is unknown. The sample table lists tens of thousands of clones, 60% to 80% of them with a count of one. Around 2.9% of the sample is in the top ten clones. Sequenced sample: PBMCs. Every receptor here comes from a woman in her 40s in good health and CMV-seropositive.

V and J are TRBV5-1 and TRBJ1-2; TRBD1 aligns across 8 bases. V was clipped by 4 bases and J by 10 bases; unmatched bases: 15. CDR3 length: 15 amino acids. Germline loops: CDR1 SGHRS, CDR2 YFSETQ. The CDR3 protein is CASSPEGRGLVDYTF. The CDR3 coding sequence is TGCGCCAGCAGCCCGGAGGGCAGGGGGCTTGTCGACTACACCTTC.

This clone was counted only a few times. This chain joins TRBV7-2 and TRBJ1-2; D call uncertain. Deletions cut 1 base from V and 8 bases from J, with 14 bases between. The length of the CDR3 is 14 residues. Germline assignment: CDR1 SGHTA and CDR2 FQGNSA. The CDR3 here is CASSLGSGVRGYTF. CDR3 in DNA: TGTGCCAGCAGCTTAGGTTCCGGGGTCAGAGGCTACACCTTC.

V is TRBV2 and J is TRBJ2-7, with D possibly matching TRBD1 (5 bases). The CDR3 is 14 amino acids. Trimming cost V 3 bases and J 2 bases, with 11 bases left between them. Germline assignment: CDR1 SNHLY and CDR2 FYNNEI. CDR3 loop: CASSDLRRAYEQYF. The CDR3 DNA follows: TGTGCCAGCAGTGATCTCCGCAGGGCCTACGAGCAGTACTTC.

On this clone itself: The junction shows a germline mismatch at one end, possibly a read error. The rearrangement links TRBV10-1 to TRBJ2-6; D may be TRBD1 (5 bases). From germline, CDR1 is WNHNN and CDR2 SYGVQD (reference sequence). The CDR3 spans 15 residues. The CDR3 sequence: CASSASGSGANVLTF. The CDR3 bases are TGCGCCAGCAGTGCGTCAGGATCTGGGGCTAACGTCCTGACTTTC.

The chain links TRBV19 to TRBJ1-2; 9 bases line up with TRBD1. The CDR3 spans 15 residues. Germline V gene data show CDR1 as LNHDA and CDR2 as SQIVND (reference sequence). The trim removed 5 bases at V and 1 base at J, leaving 5 bases unmatched. DNA for the CDR3: TGTGCCAGTAGTGCCCGGACAGGGGATAACTATGGCTACACCTTC. Translated, it gives CASSARTGDNYGYTF.

This clone was detected a few times. This sequence joins TRBV28 and TRBJ1-5; 7 bases are shared with TRBD1. V dropped 3 bases and J dropped 4; count of bases not matched to a gene: 6. The CDR3 runs to 15 residues. Germline lookup yields CDR1 MDHEN and CDR2 SYDVKM. The CDR3 coding sequence is TGTGCCAGCAGTTTGCCGACAGGGACTAATCAGCCCCAGCATTTT. Its translation is CASSLPTGTNQPQHF.

This clone was seen only once. The chain recombines TRBV5-1 with TRBJ2-5, with 9 positions matching TRBD2. Per the germline V gene, CDR1 is SGHRS and CDR2 is YFSETQ. The CDR3 contains 14 residues. The trim removed 4 bases at V and 3 bases at J, leaving 4 bases unmatched. The CDR3 coding sequence is TGCGCCAGCAGCACGGGGACTAGCAAAGAGACCCAGTACTTC. It translates to CASSTGTSKETQYF. Complete variable domain (other parts from reference TRBV5-1 and TRBJ2-5): KAGVTQTPRYLIKTRGQQVTLSCSPISGHRSVSWYQQTPGQGLQFLFEYFSETQRNKGNFPGRFSGRQFSNSRSEMNVSTLELGDSALYLCASSTGTSKETQYFGPGTRLLVL.

This clone showed up just once. This chain links TRBV6-5 with TRBJ1-6, with D unresolved. Germline CDR1 reads MNHEY; CDR2 reads SVGAGI. This CDR3 region has 14 residues. Trimming took 7 bases from V and 5 from J, leaving 12 bases between them. The CDR3 DNA sequence: TGTGCCAGCAAACCGGCGGGGAATAATTCACCCCTCCACTTT. Protein product: CASKPAGNNSPLHF.

This clone was detected only a few times. The chain is built from TRBV11-3 and TRBJ2-3; a weak D match, TRBD2 (6 bases). CDR1 SGHNT and CDR2 YENEEA come from the germline V gene. The ends were cut back, 6 bases at V and 2 bases at J, with 15 bases in the middle. This CDR3 has 15 residues. DNA for the CDR3: TGTGCCAGCAGTTATGGGACGGGGGACACAGATACGCAGTATTTT. Protein product: CASSYGTGDTDTQYF.

The chain combines TRBV28 with TRBJ2-2; 7 nucleotides match TRBD1. J was trimmed by 6 bases and V by 4 bases; bases with no gene match: 2. Germline V CDR1 and CDR2: MDHEN, SYDVKM. The CDR3 length is 13 residues. The CDR3 loop reads CASSSGGPGELFF. The CDR3 DNA sequence: TGTGCCAGCAGTTCAGGGGGTCCCGGGGAGCTGTTTTTT. The full variable domain, its missing parts supplied by reference TRBV28 and TRBJ2-2, is DVKVTQSSRYLVKRTGEKVFLECVQDMDHENMFWYRQDPGLGLRLIYFSYDVKMKEKGDIPEGYSVSREKKERFSLILESASTNQTSMYLCASSSGGPGELFFGEGSRLTVL.

The CDR3 coding sequence is TGTGCCAGCAGCTTTCAGCCGGGGGAAGCCACAATGAACACTGAAGCTTTCTTT. This codes for CASSFQPGEATMNTEAFF. The chain links TRBV5-5 to TRBJ1-1; tentatively, D is TRBD1 (5 bases). Trimming took 2 bases from V and 0 from J, leaving 20 bases between them. From germline, CDR1 is SGHKS and CDR2 YYEKEE (reference sequence). This CDR3 region has 18 residues.

CDR3 bases: TGTGCCAGCAGCTTAGGGCGGGGGTCGTACACCGGGGAGCTGTTTTTT. This sequence encodes CASSLGRGSYTGELFF. V usage is TRBV7-6 and J usage is TRBJ2-2, with TRBD2 identical over 7 bases. Germline V gene sequence: CDR1 SGHVS, CDR2 FNYEAQ. The length of the CDR3 is 16 residues. Germline trimming cut 1 base from V and 3 bases from J; bases unmatched to any gene: 5.

The chain recombines TRBV19 with TRBJ1-1, with 9 bases that match TRBD1. Unmatched junction bases numbered 10, after V lost 5 bases and J lost 6 bases. Germline CDR1 and CDR2: LNHDA and SQIVND (reference sequence). The CDR3 contains 15 residues. CDR3 residues: CASSHRTGEGAEAFF. DNA of the CDR3: TGTGCCAGTAGTCACCGGACAGGGGAGGGGGCTGAAGCTTTCTTT.

J is TRBJ1-3 and V is TRBV23-1; 7 nucleotides line up with TRBD1. TRBV23-1 falls under the ORF class, with uncertain function. J was trimmed by 3 bases and V by 2 bases; bases with no gene match: 7. The CDR3 spans 16 residues. In nucleotides, the CDR3 is TGCGCCAGCAGTCAAGACCGACAGGGCGGTGGAAACACCATATATTTT. Translating gives CASSQDRQGGGNTIYF.

The rearrangement links TRBV2 to TRBJ2-3; 7 nucleotides match TRBD2. Trimming took 8 bases from V and 2 from J; bases not matched to a gene: 10. The germline V gene has CDR1 SNHLY and CDR2 FYNNEI. The CDR3 is 15 amino acids. CDR3 in DNA: TGTGCCAGCCTATACATGCGGGGGTCCACAGATACGCAGTATTTT. Translation: CASLYMRGSTDTQYF.

The V call is TRBV29-1, the J call TRBJ1-2; possibly TRBD1 for D (5 bases). The V and J ends lost 6 bases and 3 bases respectively, with 11 bases between them. Germline loops: CDR1 SQVTM, CDR2 ANQGSEA. The CDR3 is 12 amino acids. CDR3 bases: TGCAGCGTGGGGGAGCGGGACTATGGCTACACCTTC. The encoded protein is CSVGERDYGYTF.

This clone was counted only a few times. The V call is TRBV5-6, the J call TRBJ1-4; no clear D gene. V was shortened by 0 bases and J by 12 bases, with 6 bases between the two germline ends. The CDR3 spans 11 residues. Germline V gene lookup returns CDR1 SGHDT and CDR2 YYEEEE. The CDR3 DNA reads TGTGCCAGCAGCTTGGGTCGGGAACTGTTTTTT. Its protein product is CASSLGRELFF.

The chain couples TRBV15 to TRBJ2-3; D gene unclear. The V gene lost 1 base and the J gene lost 5 bases, with 4 bases spanning the gap. Germline loops: CDR1 LNHNV, CDR2 YYDKDF (reference sequence). CDR3 size: 12 residues. CDR3 coding DNA: TGTGCCACCAGCAGAGGCGTAGATACGCAGTATTTT. Translated: CATSRGVDTQYF. The whole variable domain, remainder taken from reference TRBV15 and TRBJ2-3, is DAMVIQNPRYQVTQFGKPVTLSCSQTLNHNVMYWYQQKSSQAPKLLFHYYDKDFNNEADTPDNFQSRRPNTSFCFLDIRSPGLGDTAMYLCATSRGVDTQYFGPGTRLTVL.

The genes are TRBV9 and TRBJ1-1; TRBD1 is a possible D gene (5 bases). V was pared by 0 bases and J by 5 bases, with 11 bases between. The CDR3 contains 14 residues. CDR1 SGDLS and CDR2 YYNGEE come from the germline V gene. CDR3 sequence (DNA): TGTGCCAGCAGCGTAGGGGTAGGGGTGACTGAAGCTTTCTTT. This sequence encodes CASSVGVGVTEAFF.

V is TRBV29-1 and J is TRBJ2-2; D uncertain. Germline CDR1 reads SQVTM; CDR2 reads ANQGSEA. This CDR3 has 14 amino acids. With 6 bases removed from V and 2 bases from J, the gap between germline ends came to 13 bases. CDR3 DNA sequence: TGCAGCGTCCTGGTAGACATAAACACCGGGGAGCTGTTTTTT. It specifies CSVLVDINTGELFF.

The chain couples TRBV28 to TRBJ1-4; 7 bases map to TRBD1. The CDR3 covers 13 residues. After removal of 4 bases from V and 10 bases from J, the junction contained 6 bases not matched to a gene. CDR1 and CDR2 (germline): MDHEN, SYDVKM. This chain's CDR3 is CASSSGTEGKLFF. The CDR3 DNA follows: TGTGCCAGCAGTTCTGGGACAGAGGGAAAACTGTTTTTT.

This CDR3 reads CASSYQGNTEAFF. The DNA of the CDR3 is TGTGCCAGCAGTTATCAGGGAAACACTGAAGCTTTCTTT. J is TRBJ1-1 and V is TRBV6-6; D is possibly TRBD1 (5 bases). There are 13 residues in the CDR3. With 3 bases removed from V and 2 bases from J, the gap between germline ends came to 7 bases. Germline V gene sequence: CDR1 MNHNY, CDR2 SVGAGI (reference sequence).

This clone has just one count. The chain combines TRBV6-6 with TRBJ1-6; TRBD1 matches at 8 bases. Unmatched junction bases numbered 14, after V lost 6 bases and J lost 13 bases. The germline CDR1 and CDR2 sequences are MNHNY and SVGAGI (reference sequence). The CDR3 is 15 residues long. The CDR3 bases are TGTGCCAGCAGGGGGCGGGGACAGGTCCCCTTCCCCCTCCACTTT. It translates to CASRGRGQVPFPLHF.

The chain carries TRBV19 and TRBJ2-7; D may be TRBD2 (6 bases). Germline V CDR1 and CDR2: LNHDA, SQIVND (reference sequence). The CDR3 has 13 residues. Deletions cut 5 bases from V and 3 bases from J, with 11 bases between. The CDR3 sequence is CASSSSGGYEQYF. CDR3 coding DNA: TGTGCCAGTAGTTCCTCCGGGGGCTACGAGCAGTACTTC.

The chain is built from TRBV14 and TRBJ2-1; D perhaps matches TRBD1 (6 bases). The CDR3 is 14 amino acids. The germline V gene has CDR1 SGHDN and CDR2 FVKESK. Trimming shortened V by 3 bases and J by 9 bases, and 15 bases separated the two germline ends. The CDR3 DNA reads TGTGCCAGCAGCCATTTACAGGGTGGAAGTGAGCAGTTCTTC. Translating it yields CASSHLQGGSEQFF.

The chain couples TRBV28 to TRBJ1-2, with D possibly being TRBD1 (6 bases). The CDR3 runs 13 residues. Trimming pared 7 bases from V and 4 bases from J, leaving 13 bases between. Germline V gene lookup returns CDR1 MDHEN and CDR2 SYDVKM. The CDR3 loop reads CASNGDIGYGYTF. The CDR3 bases are TGTGCCAGCAATGGGGACATTGGCTATGGCTACACCTTC.

The chain recombines TRBV7-6 with TRBJ2-2; the D gene is possibly TRBD1 (8 bases). V was pared by 3 bases and J by 5 bases, with 19 bases between. CDR1 is SGHVS, CDR2 FNYEAQ, per germline. The length of the CDR3 is 17 residues. The CDR3 is CASSFNTGGDGTGELFF. The CDR3 coding sequence is TGTGCCAGCAGCTTTAACACAGGGGGGGATGGAACCGGGGAGCTGTTTTTT.